This entry features one T cell receptor beta chain sequence. Individuals drawn from around 25 US areas were about 18 to 90 years old. Donors in Cohort 3 who had recovered were those with two negative PCRs, healthcare professional clearance, or resolution of their symptoms. Some clones are missing from TCRdb's copy, which holds only in-frame ones; the method was immunoSEQ multiplex PCR. The table lists about 480,000 clones, 80% to 90% of them singletons, with approximately 8% in the top ten. This sample stems from a study of blood T cell repertoires in COVID-19. Study as a whole: Acute-phase and convalescent COVID-19 samples originated in the United States, Italy and Spain.

Deletions cut 3 bases from V and 5 bases from J, with 13 bases between. This CDR3 region has 14 residues. The germline gives CDR1 SGHVS, CDR2 FNYEAQ. The source material was PBMCs or T cells enriched from blood (not recorded which). This sequence joins TRBV7-6 and TRBJ1-2, with D possibly TRBD1 on 5 matching bases. This receptor was obtained from a woman aged 60-70 years who had recovered from COVID-19. The DNA of the CDR3 is TGTGCCAGCAGCTTTGGGGGGTGTAAATATGGCTACACCTTC. It yields the protein CASSFGGCKYGYTF.